These 5 T cell receptor beta chains were sequenced from one sample in a study of CD8+CD57+ T cells in acquired aplastic anemia. Selection for sequencing was limited to patients who had shown CD8+CD57+ cell expansion by flow cytometry. The template for TCR beta VDJ and CDR3 sequence profiling was genomic DNA. A single record per CDR3 protein comes from TCRdb applying MiXCR to the reads. The table has about 160,000 distinct CDR3 sequences, around 48% seen once; the top ten hold 2.5% to 3.5%. Sequences were obtained from sorted CD4+, CD8+, or CD8+CD57+ T cells (not recorded which) from PBMCs. The source of these receptors is a human donor with aplastic anemia.

This clonotype showed up many times. The chain links TRBV6-6 to TRBJ2-7; 8 bases line up with TRBD1. Germline-derived CDR1 and CDR2 are MNHNY and SVGAGI (reference sequence). V lost 0 bases to trimming and J lost 6 bases; unmatched junction nucleotides: 4. The CDR3 extends over 14 amino acids. Written as DNA, the CDR3 is TGTGCCAGCAGTTACTCCCAGGGGGCGGGCGAGCAGTACTTC. Its protein is CASSYSQGAGEQYF.

The V and J genes are TRBV10-3 and TRBJ1-1; 7 bases agree with TRBD1. V was clipped by 10 bases and J by 1 base; unmatched bases: 9. This CDR3 region has 14 residues. Germline CDR1 ENHRY, CDR2 SYGVKD. In DNA form, the CDR3 reads TGTGCCAGCAGCCTGGGACAGAGGAACACTGAAGCTTTCTTT. Amino acids: CASSLGQRNTEAFF.

The rearrangement joins TRBV7-9 to TRBJ1-1, with D hard to call. The CDR3 has 12 amino acids. Trimming removed 4 bases from V and 1 base from J, with 4 bases in between. CDR1 and CDR2 from the germline V gene are SEHNR and FQNEAQ (reference sequence). CDR3 bases: TGTGCCAGCAGCTCCACGAACACTGAAGCTTTCTTT. It is translated as CASSSTNTEAFF.

In its sample, this clonotype was seen once. The chain has TRBV29-1 and TRBJ2-7; 7 bases map to TRBD1. CDR3 length: 15 residues. Losses at the gene ends were 4 bases for V and 3 bases for J; bases not matched to a gene: 12. The germline CDR1 and CDR2 sequences are SQVTM and ANQGSEA. The CDR3 DNA sequence: TGCAGCGTTGGAACCATCGACAGGGCTTACTACGAGCAGTACTTC. Translation: CSVGTIDRAYYEQYF.

About this clonotype itself: At one boundary the junction diverges from the germline segment, which might be a read error. This chain uses TRBV20-1 with TRBJ2-1, with 15 bases lining up with TRBD2. CDR3 length: 19 amino acids. Germline CDR1 reads DFQATT; CDR2 reads SNEGSKA (reference sequence). Here the CDR3 reads CSARGLAGGGRETYNEQFF. The CDR3 DNA reads as TGCAGTGCCAGAGGACTAGCGGGAGGGGGACGGGAAACCTACAATGAGCAGTTCTTC.